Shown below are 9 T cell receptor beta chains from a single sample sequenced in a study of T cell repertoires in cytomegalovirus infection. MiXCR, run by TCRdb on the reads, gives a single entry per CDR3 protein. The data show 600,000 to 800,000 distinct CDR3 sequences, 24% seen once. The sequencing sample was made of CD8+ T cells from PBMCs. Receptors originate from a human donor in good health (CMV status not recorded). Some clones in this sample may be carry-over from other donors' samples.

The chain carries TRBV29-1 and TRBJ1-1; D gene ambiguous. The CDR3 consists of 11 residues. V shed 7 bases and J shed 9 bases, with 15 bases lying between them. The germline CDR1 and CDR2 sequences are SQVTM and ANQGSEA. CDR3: CSGVTGKKAFF. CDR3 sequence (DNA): TGCAGCGGTGTAACGGGGAAGAAAGCTTTCTTT.

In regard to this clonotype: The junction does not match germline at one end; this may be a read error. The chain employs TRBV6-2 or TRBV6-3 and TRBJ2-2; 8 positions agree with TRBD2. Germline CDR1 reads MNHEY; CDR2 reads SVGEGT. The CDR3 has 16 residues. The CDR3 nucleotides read TGTGCCAACAGTTACCCCGGACTAGCAAACACCGGGGAGCTGTTTTTT. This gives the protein CANSYPGLANTGELFF.

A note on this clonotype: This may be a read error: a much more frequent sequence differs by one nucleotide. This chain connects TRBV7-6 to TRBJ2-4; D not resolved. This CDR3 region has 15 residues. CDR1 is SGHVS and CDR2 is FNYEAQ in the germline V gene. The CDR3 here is CASSSDTNLKTIQYF. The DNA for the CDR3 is TGTGCCAGCAGCTCCGATACGAACCTAAAAACCATTCAGTACTTC.

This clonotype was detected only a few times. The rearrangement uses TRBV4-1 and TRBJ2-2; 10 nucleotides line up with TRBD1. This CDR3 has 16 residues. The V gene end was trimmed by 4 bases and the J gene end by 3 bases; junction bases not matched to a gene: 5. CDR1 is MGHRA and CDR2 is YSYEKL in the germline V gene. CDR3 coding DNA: TGCGCCAGCAGCCGCCCCGGGACAGGGGACACCGGGGAGCTGTTTTTT. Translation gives CASSRPGTGDTGELFF.

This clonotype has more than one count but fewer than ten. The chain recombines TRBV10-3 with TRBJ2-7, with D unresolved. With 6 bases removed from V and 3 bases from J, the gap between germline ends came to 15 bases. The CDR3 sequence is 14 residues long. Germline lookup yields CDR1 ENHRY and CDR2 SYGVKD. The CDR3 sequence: CAISPSSVGYEQYF. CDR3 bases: TGTGCCATCAGCCCCTCCTCCGTCGGCTACGAGCAGTACTTC.

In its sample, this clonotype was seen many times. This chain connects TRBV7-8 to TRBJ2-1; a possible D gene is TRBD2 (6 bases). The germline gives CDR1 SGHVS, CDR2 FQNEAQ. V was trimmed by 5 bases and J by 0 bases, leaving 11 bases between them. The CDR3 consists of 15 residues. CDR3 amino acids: CASSHSGGSYNEQFF. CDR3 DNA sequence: TGTGCCAGCAGCCATAGCGGCGGCTCCTACAATGAGCAGTTCTTC.

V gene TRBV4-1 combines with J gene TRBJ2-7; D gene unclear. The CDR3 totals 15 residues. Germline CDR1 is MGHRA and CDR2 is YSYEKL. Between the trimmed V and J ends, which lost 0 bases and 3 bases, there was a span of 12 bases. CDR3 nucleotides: TGCGCCAGCAGCCAAGAGTCCGAGGCGAACTACGAGCAGTACTTC. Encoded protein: CASSQESEANYEQYF.

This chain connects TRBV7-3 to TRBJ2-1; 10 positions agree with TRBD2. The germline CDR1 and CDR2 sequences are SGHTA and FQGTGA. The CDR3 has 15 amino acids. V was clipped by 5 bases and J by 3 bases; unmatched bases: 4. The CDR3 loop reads CASSPLAGDYNEQFF. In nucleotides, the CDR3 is TGTGCCAGCAGCCCGCTAGCGGGGGACTACAATGAGCAGTTCTTC. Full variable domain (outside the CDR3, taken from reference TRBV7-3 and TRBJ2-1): GAGVSQTPSNKVTEKGKYVELRCDPISGHTALYWYRQSLGQGPEFLIYFQGTGAADDSGLPNDRFFAVRPEGSVSTLKIQRTERGDSAVYLCASSPLAGDYNEQFFGPGTRLTVL.

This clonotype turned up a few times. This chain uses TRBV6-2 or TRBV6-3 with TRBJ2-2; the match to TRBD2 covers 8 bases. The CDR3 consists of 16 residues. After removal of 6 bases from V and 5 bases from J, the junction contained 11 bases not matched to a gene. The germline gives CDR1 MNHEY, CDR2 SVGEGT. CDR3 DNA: TGTGCCAGCAGCTCTCCTGGGACTAGTTCGACCGGGGAGCTGTTTTTT. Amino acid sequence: CASSSPGTSSTGELFF.